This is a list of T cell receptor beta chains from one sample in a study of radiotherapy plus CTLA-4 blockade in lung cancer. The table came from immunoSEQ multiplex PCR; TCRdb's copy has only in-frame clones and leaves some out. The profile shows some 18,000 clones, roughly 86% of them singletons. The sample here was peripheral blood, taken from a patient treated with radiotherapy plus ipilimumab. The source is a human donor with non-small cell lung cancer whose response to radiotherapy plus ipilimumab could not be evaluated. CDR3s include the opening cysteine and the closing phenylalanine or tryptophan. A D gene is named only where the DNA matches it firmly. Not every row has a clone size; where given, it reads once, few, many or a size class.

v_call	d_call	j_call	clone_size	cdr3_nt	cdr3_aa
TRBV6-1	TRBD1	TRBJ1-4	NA	TGTGCCACCGGACAGGATGAAAAACTGTTTTTT	CATGQDEKLFF
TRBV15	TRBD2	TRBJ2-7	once	TGTGCCACCAGCAGAGTGCGGGGGGCGGGGGTCAACGAGCAGTACTTC	CATSRVRGAGVNEQYF
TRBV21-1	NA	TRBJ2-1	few	TGTGCCAGCACCGATGAGCAGTTCTTC	CASTDEQFF
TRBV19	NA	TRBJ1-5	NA	TGTGCCAGTAGTCCCGGGGAGGGACAGCCCCAGCATTTT	CASSPGEGQPQHF
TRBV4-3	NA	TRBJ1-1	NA	TGCGCCAGCAGCCAAGGAGGCCGCACTGAAGCTTTCTTT	CASSQGGRTEAFF
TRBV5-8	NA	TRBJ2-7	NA	TGTGCCAGCAGCCCAGGGTGGAACGAGCAGTACTTC	CASSPGWNEQYF
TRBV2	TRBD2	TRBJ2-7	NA	TGTGCCAGCAGAGATAGCGGGGCCTACGAGCAGTACTTC	CASRDSGAYEQYF
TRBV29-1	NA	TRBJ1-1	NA	TGCAGCGTTTCTCCCGGGAGGCGTGAAGCTTTCTTT	CSVSPGRREAFF
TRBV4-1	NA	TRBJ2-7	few	TGCGCCAGCAGCCAGGGGCCTCCCGACGAGCAGTACTTC	CASSQGPPDEQYF
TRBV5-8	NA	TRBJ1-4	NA	TGTGCCAGCAACAAGAATCGGAACAGGGCTGAAAAACTGTTTTTT	CASNKNRNRAEKLFF
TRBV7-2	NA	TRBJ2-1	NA	TGTGCCAGCAGCTTAGCAACCCTAGCCCGGACCTACAATGAGCAGTTCTTC	CASSLATLARTYNEQFF
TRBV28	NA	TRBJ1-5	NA	TGTGCCAGCAGTTTAATGGCAGGGCCCAATCAGCCCCAGCATTTT	CASSLMAGPNQPQHF
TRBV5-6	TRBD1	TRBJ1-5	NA	TGTGCCAGCAGCGCGGGGACAGTCAATCAGCCCCAGCATTTT	CASSAGTVNQPQHF
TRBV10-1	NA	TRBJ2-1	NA	TGCGCCAGCAGTTCATCCGGGGGACTTGGGGCCCTGGAGCAGTTCTTC	CASSSSGGLGALEQFF
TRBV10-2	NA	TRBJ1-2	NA	TGCGCCAGCAATGGGTGGTCGGGGGGCTATGGCTACACCTTC	CASNGWSGGYGYTF
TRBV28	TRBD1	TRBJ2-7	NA	TGTGCCAGCAGCCGCGACAGGGGGTTAACCCTCTACGAGCAGTACTTC	CASSRDRGLTLYEQYF
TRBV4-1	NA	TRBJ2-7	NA	TGCGCCAGCAGCCAACAGGGGTCCGGCGAGCAGTACTTC	CASSQQGSGEQYF
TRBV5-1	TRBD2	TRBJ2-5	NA	TGCGCCACCTCCTCAGGGACTAGCAGGGCAGAGACCCAGTACTTC	CATSSGTSRAETQYF
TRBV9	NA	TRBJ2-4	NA	TGTGCCAGCAGCGTAGGTGTTTCGGCCAAAAACATTCAGTACTTC	CASSVGVSAKNIQYF
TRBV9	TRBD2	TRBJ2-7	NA	TGTGCCAGCAGCGCCGGGACTAGCGGGATTTACGAGCAGTACTTC	CASSAGTSGIYEQYF
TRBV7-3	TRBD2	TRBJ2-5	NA	TGTGCCAGCAGCTTAATGGGAGGCCGAGCGGGGGAGACCCAGTACTTC	CASSLMGGRAGETQYF
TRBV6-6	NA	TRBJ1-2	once	TGTGCCAGCAGTTATTCATCCGGGACACGCCATGGCTACACCTTC	CASSYSSGTRHGYTF
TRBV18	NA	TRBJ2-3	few	TGTGCCAGCTCCCCTCGCCCGGAGGCGGATACGCAGTATTTT	CASSPRPEADTQYF
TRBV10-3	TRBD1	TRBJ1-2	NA	TGTGCCATCAGTGAGGAGGGCAGGGGGTACGGCTACACCTTC	CAISEEGRGYGYTF
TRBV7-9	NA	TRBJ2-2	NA	TGTGCCAGCAGCTCCCTTTTCCAGGGCCCCGAGAGGGAGCTGTTTTTT	CASSSLFQGPERELFF
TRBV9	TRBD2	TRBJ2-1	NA	TGTGCCAGCAGCGCTTGGGGGGGTTCCTACAATGAGCAGTTCTTC	CASSAWGGSYNEQFF
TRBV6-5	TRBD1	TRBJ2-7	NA	TGTGCCAGCAGATCCTCCGGGACAGGGCCTACTCAGTACTTC	CASRSSGTGPTQYF
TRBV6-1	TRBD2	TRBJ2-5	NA	TGTGCCAGCAGTGAAGTCCGGCGAGCGGGGGGGGAGACCCAGTACTTC	CASSEVRRAGGETQYF
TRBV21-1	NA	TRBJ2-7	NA	TGTGCCAGCAGCAAAGCGAATAAGGGGATCGCCTACGAGCAGTACTTC	CASSKANKGIAYEQYF
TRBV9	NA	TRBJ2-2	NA	TGTGCCAGCAGCTTGATGGGGAGACGCTACACCGGGGAGCTGTTTTTT	CASSLMGRRYTGELFF
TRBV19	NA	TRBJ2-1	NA	TGTGCCAGTAGTGACAGCGGAGGGGCGCGGAATGAGCAGTTCTTC	CASSDSGGARNEQFF
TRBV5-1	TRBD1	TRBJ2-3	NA	TGCGCCTCAAAGGACAGGGACGAGACAGATACGCAGTATTTT	CASKDRDETDTQYF
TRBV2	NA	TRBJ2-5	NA	TGTGCCAGTGGGACTGAAAGGGAGACCCAGTACTTC	CASGTERETQYF
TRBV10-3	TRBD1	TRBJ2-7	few	TGTGCCATCAGCCAGGGGGCACAGGCCACCTACGAGCAGTACTTC	CAISQGAQATYEQYF
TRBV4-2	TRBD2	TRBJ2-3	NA	TGTGCCAGCAGCCAGGGGACTAGCGGGAGAGGGGCTGGCACAGATACGCAGTATTTT	CASSQGTSGRGAGTDTQYF
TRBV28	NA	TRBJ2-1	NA	TGTGCCAGCAGTTCCCAGAGTGGGGGGGCACTTGAGCAGTTCTTC	CASSSQSGGALEQFF
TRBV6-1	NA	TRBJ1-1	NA	TGTGCCAGCAGTCGGGAGGGTAGGTACACTGAAGCTTTCTTT	CASSREGRYTEAFF
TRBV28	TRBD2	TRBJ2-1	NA	TGTGCCAGCAAGATCGGGGGGGCTTACAATGAGCAGTTCTTC	CASKIGGAYNEQFF
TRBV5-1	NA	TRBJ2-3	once	TGCGCCAGCAGCCTTAGCGATAGCACAGATACGCAGTATTTT	CASSLSDSTDTQYF
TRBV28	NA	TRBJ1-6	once	TGTGCCAGCAGCCTACCGGGGGGTACGGTAAACCATAATTCACCCCTCCACTTT	CASSLPGGTVNHNSPLHF
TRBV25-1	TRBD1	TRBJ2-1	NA	TGTGCCAGCAGTTCCCCCGGGACAGGGGTGTATGAGCAGTTCTTC	CASSSPGTGVYEQFF
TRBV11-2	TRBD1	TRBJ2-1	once	TGTGCCAGCAGCCGGACAGGGGTCAATGAGCAGTTCTTC	CASSRTGVNEQFF
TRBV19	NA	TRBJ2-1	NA	TGTGCCAGTAGTATAGTAGGGGGGGATGAGCAGTTCTTC	CASSIVGGDEQFF
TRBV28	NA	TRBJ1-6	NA	TGTGCCAGCAGTTTATCGGGGCGGGGGTCACCCCTCCACTTT	CASSLSGRGSPLHF
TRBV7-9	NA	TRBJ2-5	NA	TGTGCCAGCACGACAGGAGATACGACGGAGCAGTACTTC	CASTTGDTTEQYF
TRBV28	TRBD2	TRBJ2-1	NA	TGTGCCAGCAGGCCCGGTAAGAGGCCGGCGGGGGATGAGCAGTTCTTC	CASRPGKRPAGDEQFF
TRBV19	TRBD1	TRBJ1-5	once	TGTGCCATACAGGGGGGCTCGTCTCAGCCCCAGCATTTT	CAIQGGSSQPQHF